These 17 T cell receptor beta chains came from one sample sequenced in a study of identical twins. TCRdb reprocessed the 5' RACE reads with MiXCR, giving one entry per CDR3 protein. This table has 350,000 to 600,000 distinct CDR3 sequences, approximately 15% appearing once. Another study also made use of these data, one on yellow fever vaccine responses in identical twins.

The sequencing sample was made of CD4+ T cells sorted from blood. The receptors shown here come from a woman aged 18-29 years in good health.

The chain joins TRBV6-5 to TRBJ2-7; the D gene is possibly TRBD2 (6 bases). Per germline, CDR1 MNHEY and CDR2 SVGAGI. The V end lost 2 bases, the J end lost 3 bases, and 14 bases lay between the germline ends. This CDR3 comprises 15 residues. The CDR3 is CASSYRGGEGYEQYF. Written as DNA, the CDR3 is TGTGCCAGCAGTTACAGGGGCGGGGAAGGCTACGAGCAGTACTTC.

This clonotype was detected ten times or more. This sequence joins TRBV5-1 and TRBJ2-5; D remains ambiguous. This CDR3 spans 14 amino acids. Germline CDR1 and CDR2: SGHRS and YFSETQ. The V end lost 4 bases, the J end lost 0 bases, and 10 bases lay between the germline ends. The DNA of the CDR3 is TGCGCCAGCAGCGTGACATGGTACCAAGAGACCCAGTACTTC. Translating it yields CASSVTWYQETQYF.

V gene TRBV4-2 combines with J gene TRBJ2-1; a possible D gene is TRBD2 (6 bases). This CDR3 spans 19 amino acids. Germline CDR1 LGHNA, CDR2 YNFKEQ. Trimming left V 0 bases short and J 7 bases short, with 25 bases between. CDR3 coding DNA: TGTGCCAGCAGCCAAGAATGGCTACCGGGACTTAAAGGCATTAATGAGCAGTTCTTC. Its translation is CASSQEWLPGLKGINEQFF.

The chain joins TRBV5-1 to TRBJ2-1; 11 positions agree with TRBD1. CDR3 length: 14 residues. Trimming removed 5 bases from V and 8 bases from J; junction bases left unmatched: 6. Germline lookup yields CDR1 SGHRS and CDR2 YFSETQ. In DNA, the CDR3 is TGCGCCAGCAGGGCCGGGACAGGGGGTGATGAGCAGTTCTTC. Translating it yields CASRAGTGGDEQFF.

This clonotype has a handful of counts. The V and J genes are TRBV20-1 and TRBJ2-3; 9 bases map to TRBD2. Trimming at V came to 3 bases and at J to 0 bases, leaving 10 bases not matched to a gene. The length of the CDR3 is 17 residues. Germline CDR1 is DFQATT and CDR2 is SNEGSKA (reference sequence). The CDR3 nucleotides are TGCAGTGCTAGTTCAAGCGGGAGGTCATATAGCACAGATACGCAGTATTTT. Its protein is CSASSSGRSYSTDTQYF.

This chain uses TRBV25-1 with TRBJ2-5, with 8 positions matching TRBD2. Trimming removed 5 bases from V and 2 bases from J; junction bases left unmatched: 7. CDR1 is MGHDK, CDR2 SYGVNS, per germline. The CDR3 totals 15 residues. As DNA, the CDR3 is TGTGCCAGCAGTCCCTTTGCGGGAGGACAAGAGACCCAGTACTTC. This encodes CASSPFAGGQETQYF.

The chain couples TRBV7-2 to TRBJ2-4; D possibly corresponds to TRBD1 (5 bases). The CDR3 is 13 amino acids. Germline CDR1 and CDR2: SGHTA and FQGNSA. Trimming pared 3 bases from V and 8 bases from J, leaving 11 bases between. CDR3 bases: TGTGCCAGCAGCTTGACAGTCAGGGACATTCAGTACTTC. Translation: CASSLTVRDIQYF. The full variable domain, with the rest looked up from reference TRBV7-2 and TRBJ2-4, is GAGVSQSPSNKVTEKGKDVELRCDPISGHTALYWYRQSLGQGLEFLIYFQGNSAPDKSGLPSDRFSAERTGGSVSTLTIQRTQQEDSAVYLCASSLTVRDIQYFGAGTRLSVL.

This clonotype appeared many times. CDR3 DNA sequence: TGTGCCAGCAGCCCGGGACAGCCCAATCAGCCCCAGCATTTT. Translating gives CASSPGQPNQPQHF. V and J are TRBV28 and TRBJ1-5; 7 bases fit TRBD1. CDR3 length: 14 residues. With V trimmed by 6 bases and J by 3 bases, 5 bases remained unmatched. CDR1 and CDR2 (germline): MDHEN, SYDVKM.

A few counts support this clonotype. V usage is TRBV11-1 and J usage is TRBJ2-1; 15 bases fit TRBD2. Germline CDR1 reads SGHAT; CDR2 reads FQDESV (reference sequence). Unmatched junction bases numbered 9, after V lost 5 bases and J lost 1 base. The CDR3 is 19 residues long. Written as DNA, the CDR3 is TGTGCCAGCAGCATCGGGACTAGCGGGAGGAGTCCGTCCTACAATGAGCAGTTCTTC. Residues: CASSIGTSGRSPSYNEQFF.

This clonotype was recorded a few times. The chain carries TRBV6-2 or TRBV6-3 and TRBJ2-7; the D is unclear. The CDR3 consists of 13 residues. CDR1 and CDR2 from the germline V gene are MNHEY and SVGEGT. V was trimmed by 4 bases and J by 6 bases, leaving 13 bases between them. The CDR3 reads CASSSESPPEQYF. CDR3 DNA: TGTGCCAGCAGTTCAGAATCCCCTCCCGAGCAGTACTTC.

The DNA for the CDR3 is TGTGCCAGCTCACCACCCGGGACTAGCTATGAGCAGTTCTTC. Translating gives CASSPPGTSYEQFF. This chain uses TRBV18 with TRBJ2-1; 9 bases are a match to TRBD2. The V segment lost 0 bases and the J segment 8 bases; nucleotides outside the gene matches: 2. The germline gives CDR1 KGHSH, CDR2 LQKENI. CDR3 length: 14 amino acids.

This clonotype was observed a few times. This chain joins TRBV3-1 and TRBJ2-2; D is uncertain. Germline V CDR1 and CDR2: LGHDT, YNNKEL (reference sequence). The V end lost 1 base, the J end lost 13 bases, and 16 bases lay between the germline ends. The CDR3 is 14 amino acids. CDR3 coding DNA: TGTGCCAGCAGCCAAGCCTCCCAGGACCTGGCGCTGTTTTTT. The encoded protein is CASSQASQDLALFF.

The CDR3 sequence: CASTIPWGALGTYEQYF. CDR3 DNA: TGTGCCAGCACCATCCCCTGGGGGGCCCTTGGAACCTACGAGCAGTACTTC. V is TRBV13 and J is TRBJ2-7; D is perhaps TRBD1 or TRBD2 (6 bases each). This CDR3 has 17 residues. V was trimmed by 7 bases and J by 2 bases, leaving 24 bases between them. In germline, CDR1 is PRHDT, CDR2 FYEKMQ (reference sequence).

This clonotype occurred a few times. The CDR3 nucleotides read TGTGCCAGTAGTCCGGACAGGGTGGGTCAGTTCTTC. Its protein is CASSPDRVGQFF. The chain employs TRBV19 and TRBJ2-1; 8 nucleotides line up with TRBD1. Trimming cost V 5 bases and J 13 bases; bases outside gene matches: 7. This CDR3 has 12 residues. Germline-derived CDR1 and CDR2 are LNHDA and SQIVND (reference sequence).

The CDR3 region is CATLTGGNQETQYF. In DNA form, the CDR3 reads TGTGCCACCCTGACAGGGGGGAACCAAGAGACCCAGTACTTC. The rearrangement joins TRBV6-2 or TRBV6-3 to TRBJ2-5; TRBD1 matches 9 bases. CDR3 length: 14 amino acids. Germline-derived CDR1 and CDR2 are MNHEY and SVGEGT. Trimming removed 10 bases from V and 0 bases from J; junction bases left unmatched: 6.

This clonotype was found many times. In DNA form, the CDR3 reads TGTGCCAGCAGTGCCGGAGGGCTAGCGGGAAGTAAAGATACGCAGTATTTT. As protein: CASSAGGLAGSKDTQYF. The chain has TRBV25-1 and TRBJ2-3, with TRBD2 identical over 9 bases. CDR3 length: 17 amino acids. The germline V gene has CDR1 MGHDK and CDR2 SYGVNS. J lost 5 bases, V lost 4 bases, and 13 bases had no gene match.

This clonotype was observed a few times. The chain employs TRBV5-1 and TRBJ2-2; no reliable D call. There are 14 residues in the CDR3. Germline V gene sequence: CDR1 SGHRS, CDR2 YFSETQ. V gave up 4 bases and J gave up 6 bases, with 13 bases separating them. This CDR3 is CASSPLELAGELFF. CDR3 sequence (DNA): TGCGCCAGCAGCCCTTTAGAGTTAGCCGGGGAGCTGTTTTTT.